The 26 T cell receptor beta chains in this list originate from one sample, sequenced in a study of blood T cell repertoires in COVID-19. The repertoire was sequenced with immunoSEQ multiplex PCR; TCRdb's copy has only in-frame clones and lacks some. This sample yields a few hundred thousand clones, of which 89% are seen a single time; less than 3.5% belongs to the top ten. The sequenced sample consisted of peripheral blood. The receptor source for this set is a woman in her thirties with COVID-19, enrolled during active disease.

This chain links TRBV13 with TRBJ1-1; D is uncertain. Trimming shortened V by 5 bases and J by 2 bases, and 6 bases separated the two germline ends. This CDR3 region has 12 residues. Germline CDR1 PRHDT, CDR2 FYEKMQ (reference sequence). CDR3 DNA: TGTGCCAGCAGCATACTCAACACTGAAGCTTTCTTT. Protein product: CASSILNTEAFF.

The chain joins TRBV28 to TRBJ1-5, with TRBD1 as a possible D gene (5 bases). V gave up 7 bases and J gave up 4 bases, with 8 bases separating them. The CDR3 has 12 amino acids. Germline V gene sequence: CDR1 MDHEN, CDR2 SYDVKM. The CDR3, as DNA: TGTGCCAGCATGAAGGGGAATCAGCCCCAGCATTTT. Amino acids: CASMKGNQPQHF. The full variable domain, with the rest looked up from reference TRBV28 and TRBJ1-5, is DVKVTQSSRYLVKRTGEKVFLECVQDMDHENMFWYRQDPGLGLRLIYFSYDVKMKEKGDIPEGYSVSREKKERFSLILESASTNQTSMYLCASMKGNQPQHFGDGTRLSIL.

The chain carries TRBV6-6 and TRBJ2-1; D unclear. This CDR3 comprises 13 residues. The ends were cut back, 0 bases at V and 5 bases at J, with 5 bases in the middle. The V gene's germline CDR1 is MNHNY and CDR2 SVGAGI (reference sequence). The CDR3 DNA sequence: TGTGCCAGCAGTTACTCAGAGGACAATGAGCAGTTCTTC. The encoded protein is CASSYSEDNEQFF.

This clone has just one count. The chain links TRBV7-2 to TRBJ2-7, with D tentatively TRBD1 (6 bases). The CDR3 has 12 amino acids. In germline, CDR1 is SGHTA, CDR2 FQGNSA. Trimming cost V 5 bases and J 3 bases, with 8 bases left between them. CDR3 DNA sequence: TGTGCCAGCAGCGAACAGGGCTACGAGCAGTACTTC. It encodes CASSEQGYEQYF.

The chain uses TRBV7-2 and TRBJ1-2, with D unclear. The CDR3 totals 15 residues. V shed 1 base and J shed 4 bases, with 13 bases lying between them. The V gene's germline CDR1 is SGHTA and CDR2 FQGNSA. The CDR3 region is CASSLGGPSSYGYTF. DNA of the CDR3: TGTGCCAGCAGCTTAGGAGGGCCTTCCAGCTATGGCTACACCTTC. Looking up the rest from reference TRBV7-2 and TRBJ1-2 gives the full variable domain: GAGVSQSPSNKVTEKGKDVELRCDPISGHTALYWYRQSLGQGLEFLIYFQGNSAPDKSGLPSDRFSAERTGGSVSTLTIQRTQQEDSAVYLCASSLGGPSSYGYTFGSGTRLTVV.

The chain joins TRBV7-9 to TRBJ1-1, with 7 nucleotides matching TRBD1. The CDR3 is 14 residues long. Germline V CDR1 and CDR2: SEHNR, FQNEAQ (reference sequence). Unmatched junction bases numbered 6, after V lost 7 bases and J lost 1 base. This chain's CDR3 is CASTDRDSNTEAFF. The CDR3 nucleotides read TGTGCCAGCACCGACAGGGACTCGAACACTGAAGCTTTCTTT.

The chain links TRBV19 to TRBJ1-5; D is undetermined. Germline V gene sequence: CDR1 LNHDA, CDR2 SQIVND (reference sequence). With 5 bases removed from V and 5 bases from J, the gap between germline ends came to 10 bases. The CDR3 is 13 residues long. The CDR3 reads CASSANGYQPQHF. CDR3 DNA: TGTGCCAGTAGTGCTAATGGTTATCAGCCCCAGCATTTT.

The chain carries TRBV2 and TRBJ2-5; TRBD1 agrees at 7 bases. Germline V gene lookup returns CDR1 SNHLY and CDR2 FYNNEI. V shed 6 bases and J 5 bases; nucleotides not matched to a gene: 0. The CDR3 consists of 11 residues. CDR3 region: CASRQGETQYF. The CDR3 DNA is TGTGCCAGCAGACAGGGGGAGACCCAGTACTTC. Complete variable domain (other parts from reference TRBV2 and TRBJ2-5): EPEVTQTPSHQVTQMGQEVILRCVPISNHLYFYWYRQILGQKVEFLVSFYNNEISEKSEIFDDQFSVERPDGSNFTLKIRSTKLEDSAMYFCASRQGETQYFGPGTRLLVL.

V is TRBV29-1 and J is TRBJ1-1; 8 bases map to TRBD1. The V segment lost 7 bases and the J segment 1 base; nucleotides outside the gene matches: 8. The CDR3 is 14 residues long. Germline V gives CDR1 SQVTM, CDR2 ANQGSEA. CDR3: CSAEVGTGNTEAFF. The CDR3 nucleotides read TGCAGCGCAGAAGTTGGGACAGGGAACACTGAAGCTTTCTTT.

The table lists this clone with a count of one. This chain joins TRBV3-1 (or the pseudogene TRBV3-2) and TRBJ2-2; TRBD2 matches 13 bases. CDR3 length: 19 amino acids. With 4 bases clipped from V and 6 bases from J, the junction kept 14 bases outside the gene matches. The germline CDR1 and CDR2 sequences are LGHDT and YNNKEL (reference sequence). The CDR3 protein is CASSRQVGLAGEVAGELFF. The CDR3 DNA reads TGTGCCAGCAGCCGTCAAGTAGGACTAGCGGGAGAAGTAGCCGGGGAGCTGTTTTTT.

The chain links TRBV11-2 to TRBJ2-7; the D gene is possibly TRBD2 (5 bases). Germline V gene data show CDR1 as SGHAT and CDR2 as FQNNGV. V was pared by 6 bases and J by 0 bases, with 15 bases between. The CDR3 covers 15 residues. The CDR3 reads CASRPSGRGSYEQYF. CDR3 nucleotide sequence: TGTGCCAGCAGGCCCTCGGGCCGGGGCTCCTACGAGCAGTACTTC.

This clone was seen a handful of times. This rearrangement joins TRBV19 to TRBJ2-4; D gene uncertain. Germline V gene lookup returns CDR1 LNHDA and CDR2 SQIVND (reference sequence). V lost 5 bases to trimming and J lost 0 bases, with 14 bases between them. The CDR3 extends over 16 amino acids. The CDR3 DNA reads as TGTGCCAGTAGTTCTATGAGCCTAATAGCCAAAAACATTCAGTACTTC. It translates to CASSSMSLIAKNIQYF.

V is TRBV13 and J is TRBJ2-3; 10 positions agree with TRBD2. Trimming at V came to 3 bases and at J to 6 bases, leaving 6 bases not matched to a gene. The CDR3 extends over 15 amino acids. Germline V gene sequence: CDR1 PRHDT, CDR2 FYEKMQ (reference sequence). CDR3 loop: CASSFTSGVLDTQYF. CDR3 in DNA: TGTGCCAGCAGCTTCACTAGCGGGGTGCTGGATACGCAGTATTTT. The full variable domain, with the rest looked up from reference TRBV13 and TRBJ2-3, is AAGVIQSPRHLIKEKRETATLKCYPIPRHDTVYWYQQGPGQDPQFLISFYEKMQSDKGSIPDRFSAQQFSDYHSELNMSSLELGDSALYFCASSFTSGVLDTQYFGPGTRLTVL.

The rearrangement joins TRBV27 to TRBJ2-7, with 9 bases matching TRBD1. Trimming at V came to 6 bases and at J to 5 bases, leaving 11 bases not matched to a gene. The CDR3 has 15 amino acids. Germline lookup yields CDR1 MNHEY and CDR2 SMNVEV (reference sequence). CDR3 residues: CASSPDWDRAHEQYF. The DNA of the CDR3 is TGTGCCAGCAGCCCAGACTGGGACAGGGCGCACGAGCAGTACTTC.

The rearrangement joins TRBV11-3 to TRBJ2-3; 11 bases are shared with TRBD2. Losses at the gene ends were 8 bases for V and 6 bases for J; bases not matched to a gene: 22. The CDR3 runs to 19 residues. Germline V gives CDR1 SGHNT, CDR2 YENEEA. The CDR3 loop reads CASRVETYSGRAFWDTQYF. The CDR3 DNA sequence: TGTGCCAGCCGAGTTGAGACTTATAGCGGGAGGGCCTTTTGGGATACGCAGTATTTT. The complete variable domain, with remaining parts taken from reference TRBV11-3 and TRBJ2-3, reads EAGVVQSPRYKIIEKKQPVAFWCNPISGHNTLYWYLQNLGQGPELLIRYENEEAVDDSQLPKDRFSAERLKGVDSTLKIQPAELGDSAVYLCASRVETYSGRAFWDTQYFGPGTRLTVL.

This chain links TRBV5-1 with TRBJ2-3; TRBD2 agrees at 9 bases. The trim removed 3 bases at V and 1 base at J, leaving 3 bases unmatched. The CDR3 covers 15 residues. Germline values: CDR1 SGHRS, CDR2 YFSETQ. The CDR3 nucleotides are TGCGCCAGCAGCTGGAGGACTAGCGGCACAGATACGCAGTATTTT. Translated: CASSWRTSGTDTQYF.

The chain employs TRBV7-9 and TRBJ1-2; TRBD1 matches at 8 bases. The V gene end was trimmed by 1 base and the J gene end by 6 bases; junction bases not matched to a gene: 4. This CDR3 has 14 residues. Per the germline V gene, CDR1 is SEHNR and CDR2 is FQNEAQ (reference sequence). Here the CDR3 DNA reads TGTGCCAGCAGCTTAGGAGGACAGGGCCATGGCTACACCTTC. This codes for CASSLGGQGHGYTF.

CDR3 coding DNA: TGTGCCACCAGCAGAGGTTCTTCGGCCTTTCCCAGGGGTCAGCCCCAGCATTTT. As protein: CATSRGSSAFPRGQPQHF. The chain has TRBV15 and TRBJ1-5, with D perhaps TRBD1 (6 bases). There are 18 residues in the CDR3. V was shortened by 1 base and J by 6 bases, with 22 bases between the two germline ends. The germline V gene has CDR1 LNHNV and CDR2 YYDKDF (reference sequence).

A single count supports this clone. The V and J genes are TRBV18 and TRBJ2-3; 7 bases are shared with TRBD2. The V gene end was trimmed by 3 bases and the J gene end by 1 base; junction bases not matched to a gene: 7. CDR1 and CDR2 (germline): KGHSH, LQKENI. CDR3 length equals 16 residues. CDR3 residues: CASSPPGGGGTDTQYF. In nucleotides, the CDR3 is TGTGCCAGCTCACCTCCGGGGGGAGGGGGCACAGATACGCAGTATTTT. The full variable domain, with the rest looked up from reference TRBV18 and TRBJ2-3, is NAGVMQNPRHLVRRRGQEARLRCSPMKGHSHVYWYRQLPEEGLKFMVYLQKENIIDESGMPKERFSAEFPKEGPSILRIQQVVRGDSAAYFCASSPPGGGGTDTQYFGPGTRLTVL.

V usage is TRBV25-1 and J usage is TRBJ1-1; the match to TRBD1 covers 8 bases. CDR3 length: 16 amino acids. V shed 0 bases and J 2 bases; nucleotides not matched to a gene: 5. Germline CDR1 is MGHDK and CDR2 is SYGVNS. The CDR3 DNA sequence: TGTGCCAGCAGTGAATACGGGACAGGAGGAAACACTGAAGCTTTCTTT. Amino acids: CASSEYGTGGNTEAFF.

V is TRBV15 and J is TRBJ1-5; D not certain. The CDR3 extends over 15 amino acids. V dropped 5 bases and J dropped 3 bases, with 14 bases sitting between them. Germline assignment: CDR1 LNHNV and CDR2 YYDKDF (reference sequence). CDR3 in amino acids: CATSHRGGINQPQHF. DNA for the CDR3: TGTGCCACCAGCCACCGGGGAGGGATCAATCAGCCCCAGCATTTT.

The chain is built from TRBV3-1 (or the pseudogene TRBV3-2) and TRBJ2-5, with 10 bases identical to TRBD2. V shed 4 bases, J shed 5 bases, and the junction held 7 bases outside the gene matches. There are 15 residues in the CDR3. In germline, CDR1 is LGHDT, CDR2 YNNKEL (reference sequence). In nucleotides, the CDR3 is TGTGCCAGCAGCCCCACTAGCGGGAATAGGGAGACCCAGTACTTC. Translation: CASSPTSGNRETQYF.

V and J are TRBV2 and TRBJ2-1, with TRBD2 matching over 8 bases. Germline lookup yields CDR1 SNHLY and CDR2 FYNNEI. With 4 bases clipped from V and 9 bases from J, the junction kept 11 bases outside the gene matches. This CDR3 has 15 residues. CDR3 protein: CASSVPAGALFEQFF. The CDR3 DNA is TGTGCCAGCAGTGTCCCAGCGGGGGCACTCTTTGAGCAGTTCTTC. Complete variable domain (other parts from reference TRBV2 and TRBJ2-1): EPEVTQTPSHQVTQMGQEVILRCVPISNHLYFYWYRQILGQKVEFLVSFYNNEISEKSEIFDDQFSVERPDGSNFTLKIRSTKLEDSAMYFCASSVPAGALFEQFFGPGTRLTVL.

The V and J genes are TRBV5-8 and TRBJ2-3, with 8 bases aligning to TRBD1. The CDR3 sequence is 15 residues long. Per germline, CDR1 SGHTS and CDR2 YDEGEE. Trimming removed 1 base from V and 5 bases from J; junction bases left unmatched: 6. The CDR3 sequence: CASSLLRGPGDTQYF. CDR3 DNA: TGTGCCAGCAGCTTGCTCAGGGGGCCAGGAGATACGCAGTATTTT.

The chain joins TRBV19 to TRBJ1-1; 9 bases are a match to TRBD1. Germline V gene lookup returns CDR1 LNHDA and CDR2 SQIVND (reference sequence). The CDR3 is 16 residues long. V lost 4 bases and J lost 4; bases outside the gene matches: 10. CDR3 region: CASSTPLGQGRTEAFF. The DNA for the CDR3 is TGTGCCAGTAGTACCCCTCTCGGACAGGGGCGCACTGAAGCTTTCTTT.

The chain employs TRBV25-1 and TRBJ2-7; 8 bases fit TRBD1. V was clipped by 8 bases and J by 2 bases; unmatched bases: 5. CDR1 and CDR2 from the germline V gene are MGHDK and SYGVNS. The CDR3 sequence is 13 residues long. The CDR3 nucleotides are TGTGCCAGCTCCGGGACAGGAGCCTACGAGCAGTACTTC. Translation: CASSGTGAYEQYF.